A selection of T cell receptor beta chains follows, all from one sample in a study of CD8 T cells in ankylosing spondylitis. Each CDR3 protein gets one entry after TCRdb re-called the 5' RACE reads with MiXCR. The sample carries some 200,000 distinct CDR3 sequences, 9.5% to 15% recorded once. Sequenced: blood, either unsorted or a sorted T cell fraction (not recorded which). The receptors were sampled from a male donor with ankylosing spondylitis or in good health (not recorded which). Both conserved end residues are part of each CDR3. D genes are given only for firm matches. Some rows mark clone size as missing; the rest say once, few, many or name a class of expanded clone.

NA	NA	TRBV5-1	TRBJ2-1	CASSSLPGPSYNEQFF	TGCGCCAGCAGCTCACTCCCGGGACCTTCCTACAATGAGCAGTTCTTC
TRBD1	few	TRBV3-1	TRBJ1-4	CASSSSRDRVYSTTNEKLFF	TGTGCCAGCAGCTCATCCCGGGACAGGGTCTATTCTACAACTAATGAAAAACTGTTTTTT
TRBD2	NA	TRBV27	TRBJ2-7	CASSLGAGATYEQYF	TGTGCCAGCAGTTTAGGCGCGGGAGCCACCTACGAGCAGTACTTC
TRBD1	NA	TRBV5-1	TRBJ2-5	CASSSRRDRGTQETQYF	TGCGCCAGCAGCTCCCGCCGGGACAGGGGAACGCAAGAGACCCAGTACTTC
TRBD2	few	TRBV6-4	TRBJ2-3	CATSQSPASGGADTQYF	TGTGCCACCTCCCAGTCCCCGGCTAGCGGGGGGGCAGATACGCAGTATTTT
NA	many	TRBV27	TRBJ1-5	CASSLTPRGQPQHF	TGTGCCAGCAGTTTAACTCCCAGAGGGCAGCCCCAGCATTTT
TRBD2	few	TRBV6-4	TRBJ2-2	CASSDGGLASGELFF	TGTGCCAGCAGTGACGGGGGACTAGCGTCCGGGGAGCTGTTTTTT
TRBD2	NA	TRBV7-9	TRBJ2-2	CASSFEAGDTGELFF	TGTGCCAGCAGCTTCGAAGCGGGAGACACCGGGGAGCTGTTTTTT
NA	few	TRBV7-8	TRBJ2-5	CASSLSGTWGTQYF	TGTGCCAGCAGCTTATCGGGGACTTGGGGGACCCAGTACTTC
NA	few	TRBV12-3/TRBV12-4	TRBJ2-5	CASSLLGGVETQYF	TGTGCCAGCAGTCTACTGGGCGGGGTTGAGACCCAGTACTTC
NA	many	TRBV27	TRBJ1-1	CASGAGANTEAFF	TGTGCCAGTGGGGCCGGGGCGAATACTGAAGCTTTCTTT
TRBD2	NA	TRBV12-3/TRBV12-4	TRBJ2-2	CASSFRRGGLFVYTGELFF	TGTGCCAGCAGTTTTCGGCGGGGGGGCCTTTTTGTATACACCGGGGAGCTGTTTTTT
TRBD2	few	TRBV27	TRBJ2-1	CASSPGTSPHNEQFF	TGTGCCAGCAGCCCCGGGACTAGCCCCCACAATGAGCAGTTCTTC
NA	few	TRBV11-2	TRBJ1-2	CASSFAGAGDYGYTF	TGTGCCAGCAGCTTCGCAGGGGCCGGCGACTATGGCTACACCTTC
TRBD1	NA	TRBV6-1	TRBJ2-7	CASSPGQGVLNEQYF	TGTGCCAGCAGCCCAGGACAGGGGGTCTTGAACGAGCAGTACTTC
TRBD2	few	TRBV2	TRBJ2-1	CASSPGLAGVRDNEQFF	TGTGCCAGCAGTCCGGGACTAGCGGGGGTCAGGGATAATGAGCAGTTCTTC
TRBD1	few	TRBV2	TRBJ2-1	CASTSPPGTGGNGEQFF	TGTGCCAGCACATCACCTCCCGGGACAGGGGGAAATGGTGAGCAGTTCTTC
NA	few	TRBV2	TRBJ2-3	CASSDVGNDTQYF	TGTGCCAGCAGTGACGTGGGTAATGATACGCAGTATTTT
TRBD2	NA	TRBV12-3/TRBV12-4	TRBJ2-7	CASSPIAGGRYEQYF	TGTGCCAGCAGTCCTATAGCGGGAGGCCGCTACGAGCAGTACTTC
TRBD2	few	TRBV7-6	TRBJ2-7	CASKASGSSYEQYF	TGTGCCAGCAAAGCTAGCGGGAGCTCCTACGAGCAGTACTTC
NA	NA	TRBV13	TRBJ2-1	CASKNEISYNEQFF	TGTGCCAGCAAAAACGAGATCTCCTACAATGAGCAGTTCTTC
NA	NA	TRBV14	TRBJ2-3	CASSQAGTTDTQYF	TGTGCCAGCAGCCAAGCGGGGACCACAGATACGCAGTATTTT
TRBD1	NA	TRBV19	TRBJ2-4	CASSILGQKNIQYF	TGTGCCAGTAGTATCTTGGGACAGAAAAACATTCAGTACTTC
TRBD2	NA	TRBV5-1	TRBJ2-1	CASSPGLAGTHDEQFF	TGCGCCAGCAGCCCGGGACTAGCGGGGACCCACGATGAGCAGTTCTTC
NA	NA	TRBV27	TRBJ2-1	CASSLVGFPSYNEQFF	TGTGCCAGCAGTTTAGTAGGGTTCCCCTCCTACAATGAGCAGTTCTTC
TRBD1	NA	TRBV14	TRBJ2-6	CASGRDRVSSGANVLTF	TGTGCCAGCGGGCGAGACAGGGTTTCGTCTGGGGCCAACGTCCTGACTTTC